This T cell receptor beta chain was recorded in a study of graft-versus-host responses after intestinal transplantation. For the study at large: Every recipient underwent anti-thymocyte globulin induction, then tacrolimus and steroids for about three years. Study findings and constraints: The study associated peak circulating GvH clone levels with early post-transplant HvG declines. Graft-donor T cell macrochimerism coincided with high graft-versus-host to host-versus-graft clonal ratios in allografts.

The CDR3 length is 14 residues. CDR1 is SGHRS and CDR2 is YFSETQ in the germline V gene. The V segment lost 4 bases and the J segment 4 bases; nucleotides outside the gene matches: 6. Assay: immunoSEQ multiplex PCR; the TCRdb copy retains only in-frame clones and omits some. The table records about 130,000 clones, around 90% of them present only once. Note on this clone: Its antigen remains unidentified.

The receptor comes from a human donor who received an intestinal transplant. Specimen: unstimulated CD4+ T cells sorted from spleen or lymph node cells, collected before intestinal transplant. The gene calls are TRBV5-1 and TRBJ2-5; the match to TRBD2 covers 8 bases. CDR3 residues: CASSRAGETETQYF. The CDR3, as DNA: TGCGCCAGCAGCAGAGCGGGGGAGACAGAGACCCAGTACTTC.